The 30 T cell receptor beta chains presented below share a single source sample, sequenced in a study of blood T cell repertoires in COVID-19. Profiling relied on immunoSEQ multiplex PCR, and the TCRdb table lists in-frame clones only, not all of them. The data contain about 180,000 clones, 80% of them seen just once; the ten biggest clones take up about 15%. Sequencing was performed on PBMCs or T cells enriched from blood (not recorded which). All receptors come from a man in his 60s who had been exposed to COVID-19.

The chain employs TRBV4-1 and TRBJ1-5, with TRBD1 matching over 11 bases. The CDR3 has 16 amino acids. V trimming: 3 bases; J trimming: 5 bases; junction bases outside the gene matches: 6. Per germline, CDR1 MGHRA and CDR2 YSYEKL. The CDR3 DNA sequence: TGCGCCAGCAGCCATCCGGGACAGGGGGACTATCAGCCCCAGCATTTT. This translates into CASSHPGQGDYQPQHF.

CDR3 in DNA: TGTGCCAGCAGTCCGACAGGGTCGGGGGCCAACGTCCTGACTTTC. It yields the protein CASSPTGSGANVLTF. The chain has TRBV5-4 and TRBJ2-6; 7 positions agree with TRBD1. Losses at the gene ends were 5 bases for V and 4 bases for J; bases not matched to a gene: 6. Germline CDR1 reads SGHNT; CDR2 reads YYREEE (reference sequence). The CDR3 totals 15 residues.

This clone was found once. The chain links TRBV11-3 to TRBJ2-1; 9 nucleotides align to TRBD2. With 5 bases clipped from V and 3 bases from J, the junction kept 5 bases outside the gene matches. The germline CDR1 and CDR2 sequences are SGHNT and YENEEA. There are 15 residues in the CDR3. The chain's CDR3 is CASSVAGENYNEQFF. The CDR3 bases are TGTGCCAGCAGCGTAGCGGGAGAGAACTACAATGAGCAGTTCTTC.

The chain combines TRBV6-5 with TRBJ1-2; D is ambiguous. Germline V lookup: CDR1 MNHEY, CDR2 SVGAGI. The CDR3 covers 14 residues. The V end was cut by 0 bases, the J end by 1 base, with 6 bases between. The CDR3 region has the DNA TGTGCCAGCAGTTACTCCGCGGTTAACTATGGCTACACCTTC. This codes for CASSYSAVNYGYTF.

This clone was detected once. The V call is TRBV28, the J call TRBJ1-2, with 9 bases lining up with TRBD1. The J segment lost 3 bases and the V segment lost 8 bases, leaving 7 bases of the junction unmatched. The CDR3 has 14 amino acids. From germline, CDR1 is MDHEN and CDR2 SYDVKM. The CDR3 DNA sequence: TGTGCCAGCGTAACAGGGGGCACAGACTATGGCTACACCTTC. Translating gives CASVTGGTDYGYTF.

The rearrangement uses TRBV5-1 and TRBJ2-7, with 9 bases that match TRBD1. Germline-derived CDR1 and CDR2 are SGHRS and YFSETQ. The trim removed 0 bases at V and 6 bases at J, leaving 7 bases unmatched. The CDR3 sequence is 15 residues long. The CDR3 is CASSLGDRVSLEQYF. The CDR3, as DNA: TGCGCCAGCAGCTTGGGGGACAGGGTCTCCCTCGAGCAGTACTTC.

The genes are TRBV15 and TRBJ2-2, with no clear D. The germline V gene encodes CDR1 LNHNV and CDR2 YYDKDF (reference sequence). The CDR3 consists of 13 residues. Between the trimmed V and J ends, which lost 0 bases and 4 bases, there was a span of 3 bases. CDR3: CATSRDLTGELFF. The CDR3 region has the DNA TGTGCCACCAGCAGAGACCTCACCGGGGAGCTGTTTTTT.

The chain couples TRBV2 to TRBJ1-1, with D maybe TRBD1 (5 bases). The V and J ends lost 6 bases and 4 bases respectively, with 15 bases between them. The CDR3 loop spans 14 amino acids. Germline CDR1 SNHLY, CDR2 FYNNEI. The CDR3 nucleotides read TGTGCCAGCAGAGCTTTGACAGTAGGCACTGAAGCTTTCTTT. It specifies CASRALTVGTEAFF.

The chain carries TRBV27 and TRBJ2-3; 7 nucleotides align to TRBD2. The length of the CDR3 is 17 residues. Germline trimming cut 2 bases from V and 0 bases from J; bases unmatched to any gene: 8. CDR1 is MNHEY and CDR2 is SMNVEV in the germline V gene (reference sequence). The CDR3 reads CASSLKASGTSTDTQYF. The DNA for the CDR3 is TGTGCCAGCAGTTTAAAGGCTAGCGGTACTAGCACAGATACGCAGTATTTT.

V usage is TRBV9 and J usage is TRBJ1-2; a weak D match, TRBD1 (6 bases). CDR1 and CDR2 from the germline V gene are SGDLS and YYNGEE. The length of the CDR3 is 11 residues. V was clipped by 3 bases and J by 11 bases, with 11 bases between them. CDR3 loop: CASSGDRPYTF. CDR3 nucleotide sequence: TGTGCCAGCAGCGGCGACAGGCCTTACACCTTC.

This clone was counted once. The chain is built from TRBV12-3 or TRBV12-4 and TRBJ1-2; D call uncertain. There are 13 residues in the CDR3. With 5 bases removed from V and 8 bases from J, the gap between germline ends came to 15 bases. CDR3 sequence (DNA): TGTGCCAGCAGTCAGACCGCGGACTGGGGCTACACCTTC. It encodes CASSQTADWGYTF.

The V and J genes are TRBV24-1 and TRBJ1-1; D possibly corresponds to TRBD1 (5 bases). The V gene's germline CDR1 is KGHDR and CDR2 SFDVKD. There are 13 residues in the CDR3. Trimming pared 8 bases from V and 1 base from J, leaving 10 bases between. The CDR3 spells CATTGTGNTEAFF. The DNA for the CDR3 is TGTGCCACCACCGGGACTGGGAACACTGAAGCTTTCTTT.

CDR3 sequence: CATGERLSGANVLTF. The CDR3 DNA sequence: TGTGCCACCGGCGAACGACTCTCTGGGGCCAACGTCCTGACTTTC. The chain joins TRBV15 to TRBJ2-6; unclear D gene. The CDR3 covers 15 residues. Trimming cost V 8 bases and J 0 bases, with 11 bases left between them. Germline-derived CDR1 and CDR2 are LNHNV and YYDKDF (reference sequence).

Comment on this clone: A much larger clone lies a single base off, so this may be a read error. The chain links TRBV7-9 to TRBJ1-2, with a weak D call TRBD1 (5 bases). CDR3 length equals 16 residues. Germline values: CDR1 SEHNR, CDR2 FQNEAQ (reference sequence). CDR3 DNA sequence: TGTGCCAGCAGCCGCGGGGGAGGGGCGAATAACTATGGCTACATCTTC. Its protein is CASSRGGGANNYGYIF.

V usage is TRBV10-3 and J usage is TRBJ2-2; 10 positions match TRBD1. Germline lookup yields CDR1 ENHRY and CDR2 SYGVKD. The CDR3 consists of 14 residues. The trim removed 11 bases at V and 5 bases at J, leaving 8 bases unmatched. CDR3 sequence (DNA): TGTGCCGTCGAGACAGGGGGCCTAACCGGGGAGCTGTTTTTT. Its protein product is CAVETGGLTGELFF.

V gene TRBV2 combines with J gene TRBJ2-5; TRBD1 aligns across 7 bases. Germline V gene lookup returns CDR1 SNHLY and CDR2 FYNNEI. There are 13 residues in the CDR3. Germline trimming cut 6 bases from V and 4 bases from J; bases unmatched to any gene: 5. The CDR3 is CASRGQVRETQYF. The DNA of the CDR3 is TGTGCCAGCAGAGGACAGGTCCGAGAGACCCAGTACTTC.

The chain has TRBV29-1 and TRBJ1-1; D is undetermined. The CDR3 totals 12 residues. Germline CDR1 reads SQVTM; CDR2 reads ANQGSEA. V lost 0 bases and J lost 5, with 7 bases in between. The CDR3 nucleotides are TGCAGCGTTGAAGACTATTATACTGAAGCTTTCTTT. It codes for CSVEDYYTEAFF.

This chain joins TRBV19 and TRBJ1-2, with 7 bases identical to TRBD1. Losses at the gene ends were 10 bases for V and 0 bases for J; bases not matched to a gene: 11. Germline lookup yields CDR1 LNHDA and CDR2 SQIVND (reference sequence). The CDR3 loop spans 15 amino acids. The CDR3 coding sequence is TGTGCCACCAAACAGGGGAGCCAAGCTAACTATGGCTACACCTTC. This sequence encodes CATKQGSQANYGYTF.

This chain connects TRBV30 to TRBJ2-5; D call uncertain. The CDR3 contains 13 residues. Looked up from germline, CDR1 is GTSNPN and CDR2 is SVGIG (reference sequence). The V gene lost 1 base and the J gene lost 5 bases, with 11 bases spanning the gap. In DNA form, the CDR3 reads TGTGCCTGGAGTGAGAGGATTGGGGAGACCCAGTACTTC. It is translated as CAWSERIGETQYF.

This clone was counted once. V is TRBV19 and J is TRBJ1-5; D gene unclear. V was pared by 7 bases and J by 5 bases, with 12 bases between. The CDR3 is 13 amino acids. Germline V lookup: CDR1 LNHDA, CDR2 SQIVND (reference sequence). DNA of the CDR3: TGTGCCAGTACCCAGTACGCCGATCAGCCCCAGCATTTT. As protein: CASTQYADQPQHF.

The rearrangement uses TRBV12-3 or TRBV12-4 and TRBJ2-7; 7 bases are a match to TRBD2. This CDR3 has 13 amino acids. V was clipped by 2 bases and J by 6 bases; unmatched bases: 4. The CDR3 sequence is CASSLMGGSEQYF. The DNA for the CDR3 is TGTGCCAGCAGTTTAATGGGCGGGAGCGAGCAGTACTTC.

V is TRBV5-1 and J is TRBJ1-4; D gene ambiguous. V was shortened by 0 bases and J by 12 bases, with 9 bases between the two germline ends. Germline CDR1 and CDR2: SGHRS and YFSETQ. The CDR3 runs 12 residues. DNA for the CDR3: TGCGCCAGCAGCTTGGCCGGGGTTGAACTGTTTTTT. Amino acid sequence: CASSLAGVELFF.

The chain recombines TRBV7-9 with TRBJ1-2; 7 positions agree with TRBD1. V shed 5 bases, J shed 3 bases, and the junction held 6 bases outside the gene matches. The CDR3 is 14 residues long. Germline V lookup: CDR1 SEHNR, CDR2 FQNEAQ (reference sequence). The CDR3 sequence: CASSPGDRDYGYTF. The CDR3 DNA reads as TGTGCCAGCAGCCCCGGAGACAGGGACTATGGCTACACCTTC.

The rearrangement joins TRBV19 to TRBJ2-3; perhaps TRBD1 as D (6 bases). Per the germline V gene, CDR1 is LNHDA and CDR2 is SQIVND (reference sequence). The germline V and J ends were trimmed by 1 base and 2 bases, with 10 bases remaining between them. The CDR3 spans 15 residues. CDR3 residues: CASSIGQGITDTQYF. The CDR3 bases are TGTGCCAGTAGTATAGGGCAGGGGATCACAGATACGCAGTATTTT.

The table lists this clone with a count of one. The chain uses TRBV13 and TRBJ2-2; the match to TRBD1 covers 9 bases. Germline CDR1 PRHDT, CDR2 FYEKMQ (reference sequence). The ends lost 4 bases at V and 6 bases at J; junction bases unmatched: 6. The CDR3 runs 15 residues. CDR3 DNA sequence: TGTGCCAGCAGCTCCGGGGACAGGGTGGCCGGGGAGCTGTTTTTT. The encoded protein is CASSSGDRVAGELFF.

The chain links TRBV30 to TRBJ1-2; 7 nucleotides align to TRBD1. The germline CDR1 and CDR2 sequences are GTSNPN and SVGIG (reference sequence). The trim removed 4 bases at V and 5 bases at J, leaving 4 bases unmatched. The CDR3 is 12 amino acids. The CDR3 DNA reads as TGTGCCTGGACCGACAGGGCTTATGGCTACACCTTC. This translates into CAWTDRAYGYTF.

The chain employs TRBV7-2 and TRBJ2-7, with TRBD2 matching 10 bases. Germline V gene lookup returns CDR1 SGHTA and CDR2 FQGNSA. V lost 8 bases to trimming and J lost 2 bases; unmatched junction nucleotides: 15. The CDR3 runs to 17 residues. CDR3 residues: CASVGALAGPLAYEQYF. CDR3 coding DNA: TGTGCCAGCGTGGGGGCACTAGCGGGGCCGCTCGCCTACGAGCAGTACTTC.

The chain employs TRBV27 and TRBJ1-5; D remains unclear. The V and J ends lost 4 bases and 3 bases respectively, with 13 bases between them. The germline V gene has CDR1 MNHEY and CDR2 SMNVEV (reference sequence). The CDR3 consists of 15 residues. CDR3 DNA sequence: TGTGCCAGCAGTTCCGAGGGTGGATTCAATCAGCCCCAGCATTTT. It codes for CASSSEGGFNQPQHF.

V is TRBV29-1 and J is TRBJ2-2; 7 nucleotides align to TRBD1. Germline V CDR1 and CDR2: SQVTM, ANQGSEA. J lost 4 bases, V lost 4 bases, and 6 bases had no gene match. The CDR3 sequence is 14 residues long. The CDR3 spells CSVGDRAPTGELFF. As DNA, the CDR3 is TGCAGCGTTGGAGACAGGGCCCCCACCGGGGAGCTGTTTTTT.

In its sample, this clone was seen a few times. The chain carries TRBV30 and TRBJ1-3; 11 bases agree with TRBD1. The CDR3 sequence is 13 residues long. Germline V CDR1 and CDR2: GTSNPN, SVGIG (reference sequence). V shed 8 bases, J shed 7 bases, and the junction held 7 bases outside the gene matches. The CDR3 bases are TGTGCCATGGACGGACAGGGGGCTAACACCATATATTTT. This encodes CAMDGQGANTIYF. Variable domain in full (rest from reference TRBV30 and TRBJ1-3): SQTIHQWPATLVQPVGSPLSLECTVEGTSNPNLYWYRQAAGRGLQLLFYSVGIGQISSEVPQNLSASRPQDRQFILSSKKLLLSDSGFYLCAMDGQGANTIYFGEGSWLTVV.